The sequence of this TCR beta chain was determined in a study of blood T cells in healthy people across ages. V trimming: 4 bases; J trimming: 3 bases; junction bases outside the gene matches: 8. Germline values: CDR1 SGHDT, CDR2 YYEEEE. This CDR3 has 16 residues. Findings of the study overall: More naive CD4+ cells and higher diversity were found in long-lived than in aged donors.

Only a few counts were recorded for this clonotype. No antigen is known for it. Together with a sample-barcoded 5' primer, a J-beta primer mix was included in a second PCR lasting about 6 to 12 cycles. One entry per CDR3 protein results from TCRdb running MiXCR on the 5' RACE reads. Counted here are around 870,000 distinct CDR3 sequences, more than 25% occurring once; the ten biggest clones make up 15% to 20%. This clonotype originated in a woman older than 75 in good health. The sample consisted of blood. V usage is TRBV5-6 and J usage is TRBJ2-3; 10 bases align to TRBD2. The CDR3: CASSEYLAGVTDTQYF. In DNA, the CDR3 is TGTGCCAGCAGCGAGTATCTAGCGGGGGTAACAGATACGCAGTATTTT. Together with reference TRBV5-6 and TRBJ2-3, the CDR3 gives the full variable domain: DAGVTQSPTHLIKTRGQQVTLRCSPKSGHDTVSWYQQALGQGPQFIFQYYEEEERQRGNFPDRFSGHQFPNYSSELNVNALLLGDSALYLCASSEYLAGVTDTQYFGPGTRLTVL.